This T cell receptor beta chain was retrieved from a study of blood T cell repertoires in COVID-19 (dated by TCRdb to the early 2020s). Concerning the study at large: The collaborator samples originated in the United States, Italy and Spain and spanned the acute and convalescent phases of COVID-19. The dataset comprised deeply sampled blood TCRbeta repertoires from subjects exposed to, actively infected with, or recovered from COVID-19. The prospective study material was composed of cDNA or gDNA derived from T cells, B-cell-depleted T cells, or PBMCs. The sample metadata nearly always contained a de-identified subject ID, COVID-19 status, age in years and sex. Samples were obtained from the ongoing ImmuneRACE study (first 160 participants) and from 1,000 to 1,500 subjects provided by 6 global collaborators. The repertoires were made available in a free public database intended to serve as a resource for research on the immune response to SARS-CoV-2. Where HLA class I and class II types were available, the types were taken from metadata supplied by the sample provider, not from assay-based typing.

Comments on this clone: Its antigen target is currently unknown. Base-call qualities are not available, and no considerably larger clone is one nucleotide away.

The paper's findings and limits, for the study overall: How much clinical and demographic metadata was included differed by source and by participant, and the metadata was provided uncurated.

TCRbeta CDR3 regions were amplified from genomic DNA using the immunoSEQ Assay, a bias-controlled multiplex PCR. The authors' analysis ran thus. The number of nucleated cells in each sample was estimated from the amplification of reference gene primers within the assay. To quantify the absolute abundance of each unique TCRbeta CDR3 rearrangement, sequence reads were collapsed and filtered. For each sample, productive Simpson clonality was calculated as the square root of Simpson's diversity index over productive rearrangements. Imported from immuneACCESS, the table was reduced by TCRdb to in-frame sequences with V and J called. These copies leave out some clones; in studies compared against another copy, an unresolved V gene accounts for under half, and the cause of the remainder is not known. That table supplies the V and J calls and clone size; D and trimming were determined from the DNA. Within this sample are around 700,000 clones, with 75% to 90% of them counted one time only. In total, the top ten clones hold under 0.3% of the sample.

From the cysteine up to the phenylalanine, the CDR3 has a length of 15 residues. The only DNA kept is the CDR3, 45 bases in frame from the first base. V is clipped by 4 bases and J by 6 bases, and the sequence between their germline boundaries is 16 bases long. According to the germline V gene, CDR1 reads SGHTS and CDR2 reads YDEGEE. Each collaborating institution followed its own protocols to collect whole blood in K2EDTA tubes. For TCRbeta analysis, collaborators shipped samples in one of three forms: frozen whole blood, isolated PBMCs, or DNA extracted from either of those sample types. The receptor comes from a woman under 30 with acute or convalescent COVID-19. Sequencing input: peripheral blood. This chain is built from TRBV5-8 and TRBJ2-2; TRBD1 is possibly the D segment (6 matching bases). The CDR3 protein sequence reads: CASSGYPPGAGELFF. The DNA sequence is TGTGCCAGCAGCGGCTACCCACCAGGGGCCGGGGAGCTGTTTTTT. The reference TRBV5-8 and TRBJ2-2 proteins fill in what lies around the CDR3, so the full variable domain reads EAGVTQSPTHLIKTRGQQATLRCSPISGHTSVYWYQQALGLGLQFLLWYDEGEERNRGNFPPRFSGRQFPNYSSELNVNALELEDSALYLCASSGYPPGAGELFFGEGSRLTVL.